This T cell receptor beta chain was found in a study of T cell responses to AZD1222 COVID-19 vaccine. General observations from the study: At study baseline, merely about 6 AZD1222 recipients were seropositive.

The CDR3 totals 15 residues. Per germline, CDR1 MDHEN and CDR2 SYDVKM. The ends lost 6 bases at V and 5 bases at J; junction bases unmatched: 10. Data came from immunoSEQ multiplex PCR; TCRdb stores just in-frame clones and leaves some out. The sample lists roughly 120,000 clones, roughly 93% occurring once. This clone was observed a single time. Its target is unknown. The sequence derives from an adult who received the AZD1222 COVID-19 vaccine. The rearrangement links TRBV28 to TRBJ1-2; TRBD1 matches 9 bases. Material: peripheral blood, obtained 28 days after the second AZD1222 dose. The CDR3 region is CASSSPHGTGYGYTF. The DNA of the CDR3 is TGTGCCAGCAGCTCCCCCCACGGGACAGGGTATGGCTACACCTTC.